The present T cell receptor beta chain was sequenced within a study of shared clonotypes between healthy human individuals. Study outcomes and limitations: Among non-shared clonotypes, generation probabilities were lower than among those shared by all four donors. Among four donors, about 4.6% of naive CD4 clonotypes were found in common.

A remark on this clone: Its antigen remains unknown.

This table comes from immunoSEQ multiplex PCR, and its TCRdb copy is limited to in-frame clones, with some not included. This table holds a few million clones, 80% to 95% found once. CD45RO negativity and positive selection for CCR7 defined naive CD8 cells, a population that excluded terminally differentiated effector memory CD45RA+ cells. Trimming cost V 4 bases and J 3 bases, with 13 bases left between them. Per the germline V gene, CDR1 is GTSNPN and CDR2 is SVGIG (reference sequence). The CDR3 runs 13 residues. This chain uses TRBV30 with TRBJ2-7; D perhaps matches TRBD2 (5 bases). The clonotype originates from a man aged 18 to 30 in good health. Some clones in this sample may be carry-over from other donors' samples. Sample: naive CD8+ T cells from PBMCs. The CDR3, as DNA: TGTGCCTGGACCTTCGCGGGCCTCTACGAGCAGTACTTC. Translating it yields CAWTFAGLYEQYF. Complete variable domain (other parts from reference TRBV30 and TRBJ2-7): SQTIHQWPATLVQPVGSPLSLECTVEGTSNPNLYWYRQAAGRGLQLLFYSVGIGQISSEVPQNLSASRPQDRQFILSSKKLLLSDSGFYLCAWTFAGLYEQYFGPGTRLTVT.